This T cell receptor (beta chain) was retrieved from a study of T cells in Graves' hyperthyroidism and ophthalmopathy. Study-wide context: Blood from the periphery was taken at initial diagnosis, before any treatment.

Using RNA transcripts as the source, TCR beta CDR3 regions were amplified. The primer set for the first-round RT-PCR of the TCR CDR3 was HTBI. TCRdb re-called the multiplex PCR reads through MiXCR, storing one row per CDR3 protein. Here the sample spans around 250,000 distinct CDR3 sequences, over 15% being singletons. A patient was excluded if there was uncontrolled infection, other autoimmune disease, pregnancy or lactation. This clonotype has at least ten counts. Sequenced material: blood. The sequence was collected from a woman aged 18-35 years with Graves' ophthalmopathy.

CDR3 in amino acids: CASSYRGFNYGYTF. The CDR3 DNA sequence: TGTGCCAGCAGTTACCGAGGATTCAACTATGGCTACACCTTC. The chain couples TRBV6-5 to TRBJ1-2; D remains unclear. The CDR3 contains 14 residues. The germline V and J ends were trimmed by 2 bases and 2 bases, with 9 bases remaining between them. Germline CDR1 and CDR2: MNHEY and SVGAGI.